This T cell receptor (beta chain) stems from a study of cytomegalovirus exposure and HLA in healthy donors. Study-wide results and limits: Rarity marked most TCR sequences, yet some public TCRs occurred in many donors. First-cohort TCR clusters tended to co-occur in the roughly 120 validation repertoires, a later analysis found.

The trim removed 2 bases at V and 5 bases at J, leaving 9 bases unmatched. Germline CDR1 SGHDT, CDR2 YYEEEE. CDR3 length equals 17 residues. The assay was immunoSEQ multiplex PCR, and TCRdb's table has in-frame clones only and misses some. This table has about 100,000 clones, approximately 94% appearing once. On this clone: What it binds is unknown.

The receptor comes from a woman aged 18-29 years in good health and CMV-seronegative. Sequenced input: PBMCs. The chain uses TRBV5-6 and TRBJ2-3; TRBD2 matches 12 bases. The CDR3 sequence: CASSFKTSGSQEDTQYF. The CDR3 DNA reads TGTGCCAGCAGCTTCAAGACTAGCGGGAGTCAAGAAGATACGCAGTATTTT.